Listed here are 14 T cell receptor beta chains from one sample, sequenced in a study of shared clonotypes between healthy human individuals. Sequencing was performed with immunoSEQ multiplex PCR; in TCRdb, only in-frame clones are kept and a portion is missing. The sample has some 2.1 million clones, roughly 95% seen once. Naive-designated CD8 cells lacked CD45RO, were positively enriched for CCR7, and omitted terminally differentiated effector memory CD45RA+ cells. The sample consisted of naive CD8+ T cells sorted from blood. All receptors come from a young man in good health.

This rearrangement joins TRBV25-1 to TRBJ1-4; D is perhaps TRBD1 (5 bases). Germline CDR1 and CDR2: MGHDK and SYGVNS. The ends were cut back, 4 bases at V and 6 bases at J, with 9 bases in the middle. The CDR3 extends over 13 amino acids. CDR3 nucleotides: TGTGCCAGCAGTGCCGGGGCCGATGAAAAACTGTTTTTT. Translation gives CASSAGADEKLFF. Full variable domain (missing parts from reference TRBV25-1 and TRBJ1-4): EADIYQTPRYLVIGTGKKITLECSQTMGHDKMYWYQQDPGMELHLIHYSYGVNSTEKGDLSSESTVSRIRTEHFPLTLESARPSHTSQYLCASSAGADEKLFFGSGTQLSVL.

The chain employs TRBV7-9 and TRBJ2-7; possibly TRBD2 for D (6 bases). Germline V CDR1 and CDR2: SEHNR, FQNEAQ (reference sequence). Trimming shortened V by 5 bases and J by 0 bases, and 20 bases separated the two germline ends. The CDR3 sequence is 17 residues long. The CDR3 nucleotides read TGTGCCAGCAGCCCCCCCGGGGGAAGAACGGCCTCCTACGAGCAGTACTTC. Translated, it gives CASSPPGGRTASYEQYF.

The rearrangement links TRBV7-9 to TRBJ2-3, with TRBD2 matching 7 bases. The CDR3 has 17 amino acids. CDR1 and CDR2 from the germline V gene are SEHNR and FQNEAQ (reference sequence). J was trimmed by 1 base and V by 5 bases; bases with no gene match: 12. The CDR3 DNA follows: TGTGCCAGCAGCCCCGCGACTAGCCCTCTTGGCACAGATACGCAGTATTTT. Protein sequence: CASSPATSPLGTDTQYF.

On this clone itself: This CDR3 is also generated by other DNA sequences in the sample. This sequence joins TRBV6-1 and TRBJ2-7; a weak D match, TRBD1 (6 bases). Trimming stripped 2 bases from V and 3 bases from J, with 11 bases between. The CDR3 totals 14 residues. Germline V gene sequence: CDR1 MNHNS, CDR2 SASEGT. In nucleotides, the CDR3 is TGTGCCAGCAGTGAAACAGGGAGCCTCTACGAGCAGTACTTC. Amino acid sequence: CASSETGSLYEQYF.

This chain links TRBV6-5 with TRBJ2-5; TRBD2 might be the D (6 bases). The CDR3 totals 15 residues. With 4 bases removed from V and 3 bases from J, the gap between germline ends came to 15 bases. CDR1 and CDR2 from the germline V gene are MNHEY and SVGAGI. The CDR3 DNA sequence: TGTGCCAGCAGTTCCCCTTCGTGGGGGGAAGAGACCCAGTACTTC. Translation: CASSSPSWGEETQYF.

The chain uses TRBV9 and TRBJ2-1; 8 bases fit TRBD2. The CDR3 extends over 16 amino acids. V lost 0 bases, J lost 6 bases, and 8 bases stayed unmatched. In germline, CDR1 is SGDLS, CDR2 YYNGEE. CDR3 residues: CASSVGGSGKFNEQFF. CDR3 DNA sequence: TGTGCCAGCAGCGTAGGTGGTAGCGGGAAGTTCAATGAGCAGTTCTTC.

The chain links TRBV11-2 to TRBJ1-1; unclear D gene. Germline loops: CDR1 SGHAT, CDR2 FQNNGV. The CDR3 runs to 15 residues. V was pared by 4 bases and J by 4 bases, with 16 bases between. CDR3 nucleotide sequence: TGTGCCAGCAGCTCTGGCAACACCGGGAGCACTGAAGCTTTCTTT. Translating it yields CASSSGNTGSTEAFF.

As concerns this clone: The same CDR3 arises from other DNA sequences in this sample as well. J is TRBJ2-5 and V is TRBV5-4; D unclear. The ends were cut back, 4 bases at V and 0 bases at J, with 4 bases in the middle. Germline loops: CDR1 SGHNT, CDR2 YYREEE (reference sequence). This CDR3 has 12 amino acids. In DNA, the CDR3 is TGTGCCAGCAGCCCAAACCAAGAGACCCAGTACTTC. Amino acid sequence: CASSPNQETQYF.

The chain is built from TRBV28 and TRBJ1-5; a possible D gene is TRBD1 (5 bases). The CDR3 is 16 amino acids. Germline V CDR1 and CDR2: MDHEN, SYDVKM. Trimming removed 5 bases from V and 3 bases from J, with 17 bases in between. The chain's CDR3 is CASSPHETVDNQPQHF. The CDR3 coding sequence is TGTGCCAGCAGTCCCCATGAGACAGTGGACAATCAGCCCCAGCATTTT. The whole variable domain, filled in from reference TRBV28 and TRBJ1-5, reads DVKVTQSSRYLVKRTGEKVFLECVQDMDHENMFWYRQDPGLGLRLIYFSYDVKMKEKGDIPEGYSVSREKKERFSLILESASTNQTSMYLCASSPHETVDNQPQHFGDGTRLSIL.

Here the CDR3 reads CASSELEVAETQYF. CDR3 bases: TGTGCCAGCAGTGAATTGGAGGTGGCAGAGACCCAGTACTTC. The V gene is TRBV25-1, the J gene TRBJ2-5; maybe TRBD2 (5 bases). This CDR3 is built from 14 residues. V shed 1 base and J shed 4 bases, with 10 bases lying between them. Germline V CDR1 and CDR2: MGHDK, SYGVNS. Full variable domain (missing parts from reference TRBV25-1 and TRBJ2-5): EADIYQTPRYLVIGTGKKITLECSQTMGHDKMYWYQQDPGMELHLIHYSYGVNSTEKGDLSSESTVSRIRTEHFPLTLESARPSHTSQYLCASSELEVAETQYFGPGTRLLVL.

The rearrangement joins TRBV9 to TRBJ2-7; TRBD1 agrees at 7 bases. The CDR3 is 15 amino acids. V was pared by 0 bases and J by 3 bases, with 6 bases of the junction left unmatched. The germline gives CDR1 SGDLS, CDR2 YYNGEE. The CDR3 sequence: CASSVGQGVGYEQYF. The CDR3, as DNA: TGTGCCAGCAGCGTAGGACAGGGAGTTGGCTACGAGCAGTACTTC.

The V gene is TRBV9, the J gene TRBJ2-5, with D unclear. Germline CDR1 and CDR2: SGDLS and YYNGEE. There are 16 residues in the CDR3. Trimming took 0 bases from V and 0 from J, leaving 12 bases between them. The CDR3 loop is CASSVAGQLYQETQYF. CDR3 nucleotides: TGTGCCAGCAGCGTAGCTGGGCAGCTGTACCAAGAGACCCAGTACTTC.

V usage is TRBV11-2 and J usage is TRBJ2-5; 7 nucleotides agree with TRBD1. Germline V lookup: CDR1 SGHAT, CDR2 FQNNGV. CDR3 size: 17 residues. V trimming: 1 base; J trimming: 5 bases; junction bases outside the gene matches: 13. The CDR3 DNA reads TGTGCCAGCAGCTTAGTCCCCGAGGGGGCGGAAGGGGAGACCCAGTACTTC. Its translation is CASSLVPEGAEGETQYF.

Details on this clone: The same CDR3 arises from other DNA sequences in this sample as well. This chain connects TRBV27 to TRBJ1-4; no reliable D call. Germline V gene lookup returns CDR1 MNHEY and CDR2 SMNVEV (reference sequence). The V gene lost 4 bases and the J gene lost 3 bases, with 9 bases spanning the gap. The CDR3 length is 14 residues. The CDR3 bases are TGTGCCAGCAGTTCCGGCGGATCTAATGAAAAACTGTTTTTT. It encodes CASSSGGSNEKLFF.